The clone carrying this TCR beta chain was detected ten times or more. Its target is unknown. The source of the sample is a study of T-cell reconstitution after alpha-beta-depleted transplantation in children. Notes on the study in general: It was newly produced T cells that mostly accounted for T-cell counts and diversity one year after transplant.

Preparation of the TCRbeta library involved a method that used unique molecular identifiers. TCRdb used MiXCR to reprocess the PCR reads, holding one entry per CDR3 protein. The table lists around 450,000 distinct CDR3 sequences, around two fifths of them singletons. Looked up from germline, CDR1 is MGHDK and CDR2 is SYGVNS. The CDR3 is made up of 14 amino acids. Trimming took 4 bases from V and 2 from J; bases not matched to a gene: 1. The material was PBMCs, obtained before TCRalphabeta/CD19-depleted stem cell transplant. This clonotype was sampled from a girl aged 2 to 10 with aplastic anemia, due to receive a stem cell transplant. This chain links TRBV25-1 with TRBJ2-3; 9 nucleotides match TRBD1. The CDR3 region has the DNA TGTGCCAGCAGTGGACAGGGGGTCACAGATACGCAGTATTTT. Translation: CASSGQGVTDTQYF.